This T cell receptor beta chain was recorded in a study of T cell responses to AZD1222 COVID-19 vaccine. Study conclusions and caveats: Spike-wide coverage was observed for vaccine-associated CD4 TCRs, with dominant responses at 160-218 and 743-854. Samples come after the peak T cell response, not at day 14. Baseline seropositives among AZD1222 recipients totaled only six or seven.

V was shortened by 6 bases and J by 1 base, with 10 bases between the two germline ends. The CDR3 totals 15 residues. Germline V lookup: CDR1 LNHNV, CDR2 YYDKDF (reference sequence). Details on this clone: The antigen remains unidentified.

Only in-frame clones appear in the TCRdb table, and some are missing; sequencing was by immunoSEQ multiplex PCR. Among roughly 130,000 clones, 92% were seen once, and the ten largest hold 2.5% to 4%. This TCR was sampled from an adult in good health. J is TRBJ2-6 and V is TRBV15; D gene ambiguous. The sample was peripheral blood, taken on day 0 of AZD1222 vaccination. The CDR3 loop reads CATRFDASGANVLTF. In DNA, the CDR3 is TGTGCCACCAGGTTTGATGCATCTGGGGCCAACGTCCTGACTTTC.